The 26 T cell receptor beta chains below come from one sample, sequenced in a study of OX40 agonist ivuxolimab in advanced cancers. The method was immunoSEQ multiplex PCR; TCRdb's version includes in-frame clones alone and lacks a portion of them. The sample contains over 70,000 clones, 88% of which appear only once. The material sequenced was CD4+ or CD8+ T cells sorted from blood, taken in a trial of the OX40 agonist ivuxolimab. The receptors come from an adult with an advanced solid tumor such as melanoma, head and neck, liver or kidney cancer.

The chain links TRBV7-6 to TRBJ1-3; TRBD1 aligns across 11 bases. This CDR3 contains 18 residues. Trimming at V came to 5 bases and at J to 0 bases, leaving 9 bases not matched to a gene. In germline, CDR1 is SGHVS, CDR2 FNYEAQ. This CDR3 reads CASSPYGQGAGSGNTIYF. CDR3 coding DNA: TGTGCCAGCAGCCCCTATGGACAGGGGGCGGGCTCTGGAAACACCATATATTTT.

The chain couples TRBV10-3 to TRBJ1-6; TRBD1 matches 8 bases. The J segment lost 6 bases and the V segment lost 2 bases, leaving 3 bases of the junction unmatched. There are 15 residues in the CDR3. Per germline, CDR1 ENHRY and CDR2 SYGVKD. CDR3 DNA sequence: TGTGCCATCAGTGAGATCACAGGGGGTAATTCACCCCTCCACTTT. The encoded protein is CAISEITGGNSPLHF.

The V and J genes are TRBV9 and TRBJ1-1; D is unclear. V lost 4 bases to trimming and J lost 1 base, with 14 bases between them. The CDR3 is 15 amino acids. Germline CDR1 SGDLS, CDR2 YYNGEE. The CDR3 nucleotides are TGTGCCAGCAGCCCCACCGGAGGCACGAACACTGAAGCTTTCTTT. It codes for CASSPTGGTNTEAFF.

V is TRBV5-1 and J is TRBJ1-2; TRBD1 agrees at 8 bases. CDR1 and CDR2 from the germline V gene are SGHRS and YFSETQ. Trimming at V came to 4 bases and at J to 7 bases, leaving 9 bases not matched to a gene. The CDR3 extends over 14 amino acids. The CDR3: CASSPGQGGAGYTF. DNA for the CDR3: TGCGCCAGCAGCCCCGGACAGGGCGGTGCTGGCTACACCTTC.

The rearrangement links TRBV29-1 to TRBJ2-1; 8 bases match TRBD1. The germline V gene encodes CDR1 SQVTM and CDR2 ANQGSEA. The CDR3 consists of 14 residues. With V trimmed by 7 bases and J by 4 bases, 9 bases remained unmatched. CDR3 loop: CSAGSRGRYNEQFF. The CDR3 DNA reads TGCAGCGCCGGGAGCAGGGGGCGATACAATGAGCAGTTCTTC.

Only one count was recorded for this clone. J is TRBJ1-3 and V is TRBV18, with unresolved D. There are 15 residues in the CDR3. The germline V and J ends were trimmed by 6 bases and 0 bases, with 12 bases remaining between them. The germline V gene encodes CDR1 KGHSH and CDR2 LQKENI. In DNA form, the CDR3 reads TGTGCCAGCTCGCCGAAGACCACCTCTGGAAACACCATATATTTT. Protein: CASSPKTTSGNTIYF.

The J gene is TRBJ2-6, the V gene TRBV5-1, with no clear D. The CDR3 length is 14 residues. V lost 7 bases and J 5 bases, leaving 13 bases between the germline ends. Per the germline V gene, CDR1 is SGHRS and CDR2 is YFSETQ. The CDR3 here is CASVTQSRANVLTF. DNA of the CDR3: TGCGCCAGCGTCACACAAAGTCGGGCCAACGTCCTGACTTTC.

The genes are TRBV10-1 and TRBJ1-1; TRBD1 aligns across 7 bases. The V gene end was trimmed by 6 bases and the J gene end by 4 bases; junction bases not matched to a gene: 8. CDR1 and CDR2 from the germline V gene are WNHNN and SYGVQD (reference sequence). The CDR3 is made up of 14 amino acids. The CDR3 coding sequence is TGCGCCAGCAGCCGCACAGGGGACGGCACTGAAGCTTTCTTT. As protein: CASSRTGDGTEAFF.

The CDR3 sequence: CASSPGRDQPQHF. As DNA, the CDR3 is TGTGCCAGCAGCCCTGGGAGGGATCAGCCCCAGCATTTT. The V gene is TRBV11-2, the J gene TRBJ1-5, with D hard to call. Germline V gene data show CDR1 as SGHAT and CDR2 as FQNNGV. This CDR3 is built from 13 residues. V lost 5 bases and J 5 bases, leaving 10 bases between the germline ends.

This clone was counted a single time. The J gene is TRBJ2-1, the V gene TRBV14; D is uncertain. The germline V and J ends were trimmed by 3 bases and 4 bases, with 7 bases remaining between them. The CDR3 length is 13 residues. Germline lookup yields CDR1 SGHDN and CDR2 FVKESK. The CDR3 coding sequence is TGTGCCAGCAGCCACGGCTTGTACAATGAGCAGTTCTTC. This sequence encodes CASSHGLYNEQFF.

The V and J genes are TRBV6-6 and TRBJ1-1; weak D call: TRBD1 (6 bases). This CDR3 is 15 amino acids long. From germline, CDR1 is MNHNY and CDR2 SVGAGI (reference sequence). Trimming removed 2 bases at V and 3 bases at J, with 13 bases between. CDR3 residues: CASSYGGRKDTEAFF. The CDR3 nucleotides are TGTGCCAGCAGTTACGGGGGCCGAAAGGACACTGAAGCTTTCTTT.

The rearrangement joins TRBV5-4 to TRBJ1-1; D is uncertain. Germline V gene data show CDR1 as SGHNT and CDR2 as YYREEE (reference sequence). The CDR3 has 13 residues. Trimming cost V 5 bases and J 6 bases, with 14 bases left between them. The CDR3 here is CASSSPLGAEAFF. The DNA of the CDR3 is TGTGCCAGCAGTTCCCCCCTGGGCGCTGAAGCTTTCTTT.

The chain is built from TRBV5-1 and TRBJ1-5; tentatively, D is TRBD1 (6 bases). Trimming stripped 0 bases from V and 2 bases from J, with 18 bases between. The length of the CDR3 is 18 residues. Germline V gives CDR1 SGHRS, CDR2 YFSETQ. CDR3: CASSLGPGDRRGNQPQHF. The CDR3 coding sequence is TGCGCCAGCAGCTTGGGTCCCGGCGACAGGAGGGGCAATCAGCCCCAGCATTTT.

This clone has a single count. The chain has TRBV23-1 and TRBJ1-2, with 7 nucleotides matching TRBD1. Being an ORF, TRBV23-1 has a function that is uncertain. This CDR3 comprises 16 residues. V gave up 6 bases and J gave up 8 bases; unmatched junction bases: 18. Written as DNA, the CDR3 is TGCGCCAGCAGCCGACCTACAGGACAGGCGCCCTTGGGCTACACCTTC. Translation gives CASSRPTGQAPLGYTF.

This rearrangement joins TRBV7-2 to TRBJ2-1, with 9 positions matching TRBD2. The V gene's germline CDR1 is SGHTA and CDR2 FQGNSA. This CDR3 is built from 17 residues. The trim removed 1 base at V and 0 bases at J, leaving 4 bases unmatched. This chain's CDR3 is CASSLGIAGDSYNEQFF. Written as DNA, the CDR3 is TGTGCCAGCAGCTTAGGGATAGCGGGGGACTCCTACAATGAGCAGTTCTTC.

V and J are TRBV19 and TRBJ1-5, with D maybe TRBD1 (5 bases). This CDR3 is built from 16 residues. Germline loops: CDR1 LNHDA, CDR2 SQIVND (reference sequence). V shed 7 bases and J shed 8 bases, with 24 bases lying between them. This CDR3 is CASTGIVSPDREPQHF. The DNA of the CDR3 is TGTGCCAGTACAGGGATAGTAAGCCCGGACCGTGAGCCCCAGCATTTT.

The chain is built from TRBV6-7 and TRBJ2-1, with 8 nucleotides matching TRBD1. TRBV6-7 is assigned to the ORF class and has an uncertain function. The V segment lost 6 bases and the J segment 9 bases; nucleotides outside the gene matches: 7. There are 13 residues in the CDR3. In nucleotides, the CDR3 is TGTGCCAGCAGCCCCGGGACAGGAACTGAGCAGTTCTTC. This codes for CASSPGTGTEQFF.

The table lists this clone with a count of one. This chain's CDR3 is CASRLTGSGNSGNTIYF. Here the CDR3 DNA reads TGTGCCAGCAGATTAACGGGGTCGGGGAACTCTGGAAACACCATATATTTT. The V and J genes are TRBV11-2 and TRBJ1-3; D not resolved. The V end was cut by 6 bases, the J end by 0 bases, with 18 bases between. Germline CDR1 reads SGHAT; CDR2 reads FQNNGV. The CDR3 is made up of 17 amino acids.

The sample holds a few counts of this clone. J is TRBJ1-1 and V is TRBV11-2; D call uncertain. This CDR3 region has 15 residues. Trimming cost V 2 bases and J 2 bases, with 12 bases left between them. Germline CDR1 and CDR2: SGHAT and FQNNGV. The CDR3 nucleotides read TGTGCCAGCAGCTTAAAGGTTGGCGGAAACACTGAAGCTTTCTTT. It yields the protein CASSLKVGGNTEAFF.

The V call is TRBV15, the J call TRBJ2-7; TRBD1 matches 7 bases. After removal of 5 bases from V and 3 bases from J, the junction contained 13 bases not matched to a gene. Germline CDR1 LNHNV, CDR2 YYDKDF (reference sequence). The CDR3 is made up of 16 amino acids. CDR3 sequence (DNA): TGTGCCACCAGCGGGACCGGGACAGCAAATTTCTACGAGCAGTACTTC. Protein sequence: CATSGTGTANFYEQYF.

The V and J genes are TRBV6-1 and TRBJ2-7; 8 nucleotides match TRBD1. This CDR3 has 15 residues. V lost 7 bases to trimming and J lost 6 bases; unmatched junction nucleotides: 14. The germline V gene encodes CDR1 MNHNS and CDR2 SASEGT. The DNA for the CDR3 is TGTGCCAGCAATGACAATACCCCAGGGGGCGGCGAGCAGTACTTC. This encodes CASNDNTPGGGEQYF.

V and J are TRBV2 and TRBJ2-5; 13 bases are shared with TRBD2. The germline V gene encodes CDR1 SNHLY and CDR2 FYNNEI. With V trimmed by 7 bases and J by 5 bases, 10 bases remained unmatched. CDR3 length equals 16 residues. The CDR3 nucleotides are TGTGCCAGCACCTTACCCCGGACTAGCGGGGGCGAGACCCAGTACTTC. The encoded protein is CASTLPRTSGGETQYF.

The chain links TRBV10-2 to TRBJ2-1; D remains unclear. The CDR3 consists of 13 residues. Germline V gives CDR1 WSHSY, CDR2 SAAADI. V dropped 0 bases and J dropped 6 bases, with 6 bases sitting between them. The CDR3 sequence is CASSESTSNEQFF. CDR3 nucleotides: TGCGCCAGCAGTGAGTCGACCTCCAATGAGCAGTTCTTC.

The chain carries TRBV6-1 and TRBJ2-2; a weak D match, TRBD2 (5 bases). Germline V gene data show CDR1 as MNHNS and CDR2 as SASEGT. Trimming removed 5 bases from V and 5 bases from J, with 12 bases in between. The CDR3 runs 14 residues. The CDR3 DNA is TGTGCCAGCAGTTCACCACTAGGGACCGGGGAGCTGTTTTTT. Its translation is CASSSPLGTGELFF.

J is TRBJ1-4 and V is TRBV7-2; weak D call: TRBD1 (5 bases). Trimming cost V 3 bases and J 6 bases, with 14 bases left between them. From germline, CDR1 is SGHTA and CDR2 FQGNSA. This CDR3 region has 15 residues. The CDR3 is CASSLATMGDEKLFF. The CDR3 nucleotides are TGTGCCAGCAGCTTGGCCACCATGGGGGATGAAAAACTGTTTTTT.

The V and J genes are TRBV27 and TRBJ2-5, with TRBD2 matching 8 bases. The CDR3 has 15 amino acids. V trimming: 6 bases; J trimming: 3 bases; junction bases outside the gene matches: 9. Looked up from germline, CDR1 is MNHEY and CDR2 is SMNVEV (reference sequence). Here the CDR3 reads CASSRGGLGEETQYF. CDR3 coding DNA: TGTGCCAGCAGCCGCGGGGGGCTGGGCGAAGAGACCCAGTACTTC.